The subject of this entry is one T cell receptor beta chain. The sample is drawn from a study of patients and donors after allogeneic stem cell transplantation. Germline-derived CDR1 and CDR2 are SQVTM and ANQGSEA. The CDR3 totals 13 residues. The ends were cut back, 5 bases at V and 4 bases at J, with 13 bases in the middle. TCRdb analysed the RT-PCR reads with MiXCR anew, one entry per CDR3 protein. Among roughly 960,000 distinct CDR3 sequences, more than 15% were seen once, and the ten largest hold around 5.5%. The receptor's source is a human donor who was either an allogeneic HSCT recipient or a stem cell or donor lymphocyte infusion donor (not recorded which). It is not recorded whose cells these are; they may come from a transplant donor. The chain links TRBV29-1 to TRBJ2-3; possibly TRBD1 for D (6 bases). The sample consisted of blood, either unsorted or a sorted T cell fraction (not recorded which). CDR3 sequence: CSVNDRKADTQYF. The CDR3 coding sequence is TGCAGCGTTAATGACAGGAAAGCAGATACGCAGTATTTT.